The text below deals with one T cell receptor beta chain. The antigen remains unidentified. This CDR3 has 13 residues. V shed 5 bases and J shed 5 bases, with 13 bases lying between them. Germline CDR1 is SGHVS and CDR2 is FQNEAQ. This sample is part of a study of response to subunit inactivated influenza vaccine. Study-wide results and caveats: Few additional T cells are recruited per seasonal influenza vaccination, authors suggested.

TCRdb passed the RT-PCR reads through MiXCR, listing each CDR3 protein once. The sample contains 600,000 to 850,000 distinct CDR3 sequences, about 14% of which appear only once. Sample: PBMCs from blood, taken 14 to 15 days before vaccination. The receptor was isolated from a man aged 50 to 59 who received an inactivated influenza vaccine. The genes are TRBV7-8 and TRBJ2-7; maybe TRBD1 (5 bases). CDR3 region: CASSPKGLNEQYF. The CDR3 DNA reads as TGTGCCAGCAGCCCTAAGGGGTTAAACGAGCAGTACTTC.